Following are 8 T cell receptor beta chains from one sample sequenced in a study of blood T cell repertoires in COVID-19. Using immunoSEQ multiplex PCR, the repertoire was profiled, and TCRdb retains in-frame clones only, with some absent. The table includes approximately 280,000 clones, 80% to 95% detected once. The specimen was peripheral blood. All receptors come from a woman in her twenties or thirties with COVID-19, enrolled during active disease.

CDR3 nucleotides: TGTGCCAGCAGTCTAGGACAGGGGGCGGGCGGGGAGCTGTTTTTT. Amino acids: CASSLGQGAGGELFF. This chain links TRBV28 with TRBJ2-2, with 11 bases matching TRBD1. CDR3 length equals 15 residues. Germline V gives CDR1 MDHEN, CDR2 SYDVKM. The V segment lost 5 bases and the J segment 7 bases; nucleotides outside the gene matches: 6.

V gene TRBV5-1 combines with J gene TRBJ1-3, with D possibly matching TRBD1 (6 bases). Germline-derived CDR1 and CDR2 are SGHRS and YFSETQ. V was clipped by 4 bases and J by 2 bases, with 10 bases between them. The CDR3 has 14 amino acids. This chain's CDR3 is CASSLDSTGNTIYF. The CDR3 coding sequence is TGCGCCAGCAGCCTGGACAGCACTGGAAACACCATATATTTT.

The CDR3 DNA is TGTGCCAGCAGCTTGGGACGGGACAGGCCGTGGGATACGCAGTATTTT. Residues: CASSLGRDRPWDTQYF. The V call is TRBV7-9, the J call TRBJ2-3; 8 nucleotides align to TRBD1. J was trimmed by 6 bases and V by 3 bases; bases with no gene match: 11. This CDR3 is 16 amino acids long. In germline, CDR1 is SEHNR, CDR2 FQNEAQ (reference sequence).

V usage is TRBV5-5 and J usage is TRBJ2-3; 12 nucleotides agree with TRBD1. Germline V gene sequence: CDR1 SGHKS, CDR2 YYEKEE (reference sequence). This CDR3 region has 14 residues. V dropped 3 bases and J dropped 9; count of bases not matched to a gene: 5. The CDR3 reads CASSSGTGGWTQYF. In DNA, the CDR3 is TGTGCCAGCAGCTCCGGGACAGGGGGCTGGACGCAGTATTTT.

The rearrangement uses TRBV6-5 and TRBJ2-5, with D maybe TRBD1 (5 bases). The CDR3 is made up of 12 amino acids. Germline V gives CDR1 MNHEY, CDR2 SVGAGI. Deletions cut 7 bases from V and 5 bases from J, with 11 bases between. The CDR3 region has the DNA TGTGCCAGCACGAGCAGGGATGAGACCCAGTACTTC. Amino acids: CASTSRDETQYF.

The chain employs TRBV20-1 and TRBJ1-2, with 7 bases aligning to TRBD1. Germline values: CDR1 DFQATT, CDR2 SNEGSKA (reference sequence). V gave up 3 bases and J gave up 4 bases; unmatched junction bases: 5. The CDR3 has 13 residues. In nucleotides, the CDR3 is TGCAGTGCTAGTGGACAGGTCCTCTATGGCTACACCTTC. Residues: CSASGQVLYGYTF.

The rearrangement joins TRBV30 to TRBJ2-5; 7 bases match TRBD1. The CDR3 is made up of 15 amino acids. The germline CDR1 and CDR2 sequences are GTSNPN and SVGIG (reference sequence). V dropped 6 bases and J dropped 2; count of bases not matched to a gene: 12. The CDR3 sequence is CACTRRGTVQETQYF. CDR3 in DNA: TGTGCCTGCACACGAAGGGGGACAGTACAAGAGACCCAGTACTTC.

The V and J genes are TRBV2 and TRBJ2-7; 7 nucleotides line up with TRBD1. Germline V gene data show CDR1 as SNHLY and CDR2 as FYNNEI. The CDR3 spans 14 residues. Germline trimming cut 4 bases from V and 4 bases from J; bases unmatched to any gene: 7. The CDR3 loop reads CASSADRVEYEQYF. In DNA, the CDR3 is TGTGCCAGCAGTGCTGACAGGGTAGAGTACGAGCAGTACTTC.